The 11 T cell receptor beta chains listed next were all sequenced from one sample in a study of T cells after yellow fever vaccination. A single record per CDR3 protein comes from TCRdb applying MiXCR to the 5' RACE reads. The sample holds 620,000 or so distinct CDR3 sequences, approximately 13% seen once. The source material was PBMCs, sampled on the day of the yellow fever booster vaccination. The receptors were sampled from a young man who received the YFV17D yellow fever vaccine.

The V gene is TRBV5-1, the J gene TRBJ2-7; unclear D gene. The V and J ends lost 0 bases and 5 bases respectively, with 15 bases between them. CDR3 size: 15 residues. CDR1 SGHRS and CDR2 YFSETQ come from the germline V gene. DNA for the CDR3: TGCGCCAGCAGCTTGGGGCCCGAAGGTAGAAACGAGCAGTACTTC. Translating it yields CASSLGPEGRNEQYF. Based on the CDR3 plus reference TRBV5-1 and TRBJ2-7, the full variable domain is KAGVTQTPRYLIKTRGQQVTLSCSPISGHRSVSWYQQTPGQGLQFLFEYFSETQRNKGNFPGRFSGRQFSNSRSEMNVSTLELGDSALYLCASSLGPEGRNEQYFGPGTRLTVT.

This sequence joins TRBV27 and TRBJ2-5; unclear D gene. Trimming shortened V by 0 bases and J by 2 bases, and 10 bases separated the two germline ends. In germline, CDR1 is MNHEY, CDR2 SMNVEV (reference sequence). There are 15 residues in the CDR3. The CDR3 coding sequence is TGTGCCAGCAGTTTATCGAACAGAATACAAGAGACCCAGTACTTC. It encodes CASSLSNRIQETQYF.

This clonotype was detected only a few times. The chain is built from TRBV5-1 and TRBJ2-7, with a possible D match to TRBD1 (5 bases). There are 15 residues in the CDR3. V dropped 0 bases and J dropped 3 bases, with 13 bases sitting between them. The germline V gene encodes CDR1 SGHRS and CDR2 YFSETQ. The CDR3 region has the DNA TGCGCCAGCAGCTTGGGACAGAGCCTAAACTACGAGCAGTACTTC. Its protein is CASSLGQSLNYEQYF.

CDR3 in DNA: TGTGCCAGCAGCCAAGATTCGGGGGCTTCCTACGAGCAGTACTTC. This gives the protein CASSQDSGASYEQYF. The V and J genes are TRBV3-1 and TRBJ2-7, with D perhaps matching TRBD1 or TRBD2 (6 bases each). CDR1 and CDR2 (germline): LGHDT, YNNKEL (reference sequence). The CDR3 sequence is 15 residues long. V was shortened by 0 bases and J by 1 base, with 10 bases between the two germline ends.

This chain joins TRBV7-8 and TRBJ2-5; D may be TRBD1 (7 bases). There are 17 residues in the CDR3. Germline-derived CDR1 and CDR2 are SGHVS and FQNEAQ. Trimming pared 0 bases from V and 4 bases from J, leaving 18 bases between. The CDR3 region has the DNA TGTGCCAGCAGCTTAGCGCGGCAGGGGGGCTCGGGAGAGACCCAGTACTTC. As protein: CASSLARQGGSGETQYF.

This clonotype was found a few times. The genes are TRBV15 and TRBJ2-5, with 10 bases matching TRBD2. Losses at the gene ends were 7 bases for V and 2 bases for J; bases not matched to a gene: 7. CDR1 and CDR2 from the germline V gene are LNHNV and YYDKDF (reference sequence). CDR3 length equals 15 residues. The CDR3 protein is CATNTGTSAQETQYF. The CDR3 coding sequence is TGTGCCACCAACACCGGGACTAGCGCACAAGAGACCCAGTACTTC.

V gene TRBV5-4 combines with J gene TRBJ2-1; 8 bases fit TRBD2. The CDR3 covers 16 residues. V shed 6 bases, J shed 6 bases, and the junction held 14 bases outside the gene matches. Per germline, CDR1 SGHNT and CDR2 YYREEE (reference sequence). The CDR3 DNA reads TGTGCCAGCACAACGTGGGGACTAGGTACTTCCAATGAGCAGTTCTTC. As protein: CASTTWGLGTSNEQFF.

This clonotype appeared a few times. The chain employs TRBV12-3 or TRBV12-4 and TRBJ2-7; no clear D. V was shortened by 2 bases and J by 2 bases, with 10 bases between the two germline ends. The CDR3 spans 14 residues. In DNA, the CDR3 is TGTGCCAGCAGTTTATGGGAAAGGCCCTACGAGCAGTACTTC. Its translation: CASSLWERPYEQYF.

In regard to this clonotype: Possible read error: a much larger clone is one base away. The J gene is TRBJ1-1, the V gene TRBV12-3 or TRBV12-4; D uncertain. CDR3 length: 13 amino acids. Trimming cost V 5 bases and J 7 bases, with 14 bases left between them. CDR3 loop: CASSVGPAFEAFF. The CDR3 coding sequence is TGTGCCAGCAGTGTAGGCCCCGCATTTGAAGCTTTCTTT.

This clonotype was counted a few times. The CDR3 coding sequence is TGTGCCAGCGGGACCTTAGGATCTTACGAGCAGTACTTC. Its protein product is CASGTLGSYEQYF. The J gene is TRBJ2-7, the V gene TRBV28; D tentatively reads TRBD1 or TRBD2 (5 bases each). V was shortened by 8 bases and J by 4 bases, with 15 bases between the two germline ends. Germline lookup yields CDR1 MDHEN and CDR2 SYDVKM. This CDR3 comprises 13 residues.

Only a few counts were recorded for this clonotype. The gene calls are TRBV7-2 and TRBJ1-5; D gene uncertain. Germline CDR1 reads SGHTA; CDR2 reads FQGNSA. V was pared by 5 bases and J by 3 bases, with 8 bases between. The CDR3 covers 13 residues. The CDR3 nucleotides are TGTGCCAGCAGCATCAATTTCAATCAGCCCCAGCATTTT. This gives the protein CASSINFNQPQHF.